These T cell receptor beta chains were read from a single sample in a study of OX40 agonist ivuxolimab in advanced cancers. The table came from immunoSEQ multiplex PCR; TCRdb's copy has only in-frame clones and leaves some out. Seen here are over 45,000 clones, 83% observed once, and the top ten hold roughly 1.1%. The sample was CD4+ or CD8+ T cells sorted from blood, taken in a trial of the OX40 agonist ivuxolimab. The receptors here all came from an adult with an advanced solid tumor such as melanoma, head and neck, liver or kidney cancer. CDR3s include the opening cysteine and the closing phenylalanine or tryptophan. A D gene is named only where the DNA matches it firmly. Size values are once, few and many counts, or a class for expanded clones, and some rows have none.

V,J,size,D,DNA,CDR3
TRBV9,TRBJ1-2,NA,TRBD1,TGTGCCAGCAGCCACTACTTGGGACAGACCAACTATGGCTACACCTTC,CASSHYLGQTNYGYTF
TRBV2,TRBJ1-5,NA,NA,TGTGCCAGCAGTGTATTTGTCCAGCCCCAGCATTTT,CASSVFVQPQHF
TRBV9,TRBJ1-1,NA,NA,TGTGCCAGCAGCCTAGTGGCGGGGGTGGTCACTGAAGCTTTCTTT,CASSLVAGVVTEAFF
TRBV7-9,TRBJ1-2,NA,TRBD1,TGTGCCAGCAGCTTAGCAGGACAGGGGGATGGCTACACCTTC,CASSLAGQGDGYTF
TRBV7-3,TRBJ2-2,NA,TRBD2,TGTGCCAGCAGCCCCACCCCCAGCGGGGCCCGGTCCGGGGAGCTGTTTTTT,CASSPTPSGARSGELFF
TRBV19,TRBJ1-2,NA,NA,TGTGCCAGATATGGCTTTGACGGGAGGGGTGGCTACACCTTC,CARYGFDGRGGYTF
TRBV7-3,TRBJ2-7,NA,NA,TGTGCCAGCAGCACGCACAGGCAACTCTACGAGCAGTACTTC,CASSTHRQLYEQYF
TRBV5-1,TRBJ2-1,once,NA,TGCGCCAGCAGCTTAGCGGGGACAAGGTACAATGAGCAGTTCTTC,CASSLAGTRYNEQFF
TRBV7-6,TRBJ1-1,NA,NA,TGTGCCAGCAGCTTAGATGGGCAGGGGAAGGTGGCTTTCTTT,CASSLDGQGKVAFF
TRBV7-2,TRBJ1-5,NA,TRBD1,TGTGCCAGCAGGGTTTGGACAGGGACAGGGCAGCCCCAGCATTTT,CASRVWTGTGQPQHF
TRBV4-2,TRBJ2-3,NA,NA,TGTGCCAGCAGCCAAGTCTCTAGCCGGGCAGATACGCAGTATTTT,CASSQVSSRADTQYF
TRBV6-6,TRBJ1-4,NA,NA,TGTGCCAGCAAGGCGGGGGCGAGGCTGTTTTTT,CASKAGARLFF
TRBV18,TRBJ2-5,NA,NA,TGTGCCAGCTCACCGCTGACTAGAGAGACCCAGTACTTC,CASSPLTRETQYF
TRBV5-4,TRBJ1-5,medium-sized,NA,TGTGCCAGCAGCTTGGCCCCCGGGGGGGGTCAGCCCCAGCATTTT,CASSLAPGGGQPQHF
TRBV5-1,TRBJ2-5,NA,NA,TGCGCCAGCAGCTTTGGGACCAACCACCAAGAGACCCAGTACTTC,CASSFGTNHQETQYF